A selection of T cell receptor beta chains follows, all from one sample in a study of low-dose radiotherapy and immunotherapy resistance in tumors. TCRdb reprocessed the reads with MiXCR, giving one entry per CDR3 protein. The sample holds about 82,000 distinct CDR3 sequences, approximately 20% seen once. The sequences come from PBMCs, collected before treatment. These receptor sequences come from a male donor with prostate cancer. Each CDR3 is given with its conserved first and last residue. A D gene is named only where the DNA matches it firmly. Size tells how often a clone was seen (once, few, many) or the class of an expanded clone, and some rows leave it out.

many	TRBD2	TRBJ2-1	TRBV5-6	CASSPRGTSGDYNEQFF
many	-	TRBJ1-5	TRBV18	CASSPEMGNQPQHF
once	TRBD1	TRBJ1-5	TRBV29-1	CSVEFTGGQPQHF
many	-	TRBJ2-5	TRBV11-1	CASSLRPTETQYF
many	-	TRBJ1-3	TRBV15	CATSRDRNSGNTIYF
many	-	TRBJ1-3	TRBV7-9	CASSYSGNTIYF
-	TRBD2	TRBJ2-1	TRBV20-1	CSATGLAVYNEQFF
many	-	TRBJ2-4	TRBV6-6	CASRGPGLKWIQYF
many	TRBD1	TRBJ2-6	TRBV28	CASSFKGQGIIRSGANVLTF
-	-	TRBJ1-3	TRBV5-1	CASSTGGTAGNTIYF
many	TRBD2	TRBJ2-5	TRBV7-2	CASSTQGLAGETQYF
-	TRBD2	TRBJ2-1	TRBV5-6	CASSLAGARKNTYNEQFF
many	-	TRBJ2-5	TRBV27	CASSLRGRETQYF
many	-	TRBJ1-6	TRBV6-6	CASSYTGWGSPLHF
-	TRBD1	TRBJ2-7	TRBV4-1	CASSAGGTGASYEQYF
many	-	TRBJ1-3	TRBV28	CASIRYSGNTIYF
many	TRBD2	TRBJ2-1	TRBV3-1	CASSGGSGRLNEQFF
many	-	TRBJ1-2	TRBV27	CASSPHPANYGYTF
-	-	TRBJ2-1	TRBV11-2	CASSLGGGLDNEQFF
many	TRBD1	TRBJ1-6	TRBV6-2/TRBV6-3	CASRGTGDNSPLHF
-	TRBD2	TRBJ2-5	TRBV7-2	CASSLVGRGQETQYF
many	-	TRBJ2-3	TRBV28	CASSFSGARATDTQYF
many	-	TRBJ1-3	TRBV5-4	CASSLGGDYSSGNTIYF
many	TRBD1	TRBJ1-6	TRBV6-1	CASRGRQGADSPLHF
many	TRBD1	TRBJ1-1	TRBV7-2	CASSSTGTGGLGAFF
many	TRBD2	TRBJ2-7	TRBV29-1	CSVESPSGIYEQYF
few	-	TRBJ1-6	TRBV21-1	CASLTRISGSPLHF
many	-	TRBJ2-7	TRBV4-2	CASQDHRARSYEQYF
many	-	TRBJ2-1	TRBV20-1	CSARDLLGYNEQFF
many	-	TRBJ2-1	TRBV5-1	CASSLRGPNNEQFF
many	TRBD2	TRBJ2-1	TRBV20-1	CSARTSGRSYNEQFF
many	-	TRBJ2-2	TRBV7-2	CASSSYQGGELFF